This T cell receptor (beta chain) was observed in a study of cytomegalovirus exposure and HLA in healthy donors. Study details: Unique TCRs numbering some 93 million, obtained from HLA-typed donors, made up an early data release. Study-level findings and limits: Among the most significant clusters, several appeared linked to common viral pathogens in a later analysis. Association of a missense DCLRE1C variant with TCR beta V- and J-gene trimming was reported in a later analysis.

As to this clone: What it recognizes is unknown.

With V trimmed by 0 bases and J by 1 base, 12 bases remained unmatched. The CDR3 totals 19 residues. Per germline, CDR1 SGHRS and CDR2 YFSETQ. Use of 60 Vbeta and 13 Jbeta primers characterized the PCR. In the authors' methods: Later, an analysis found about 80 million unique TCR beta chains, and 9.5 million to 11 million of these were shared. Sequenced by immunoSEQ multiplex PCR; TCRdb stores in-frame clones only, minus some. V and J calls and clone size are given by that table; D and trimming were obtained from the DNA. The repertoire includes some 88,000 clones, approximately 63% of them detected once, and just under 6.5% sits in the top ten.

This chain uses TRBV5-1 with TRBJ2-2, with 7 nucleotides matching TRBD1. The receptor comes from a woman in her thirties in good health and CMV-seronegative. The sequencing input was PBMCs. The CDR3 reads CASSLVVPDRAKNTGELFF. The CDR3 DNA is TGCGCCAGCAGCTTGGTGGTACCTGACAGGGCGAAGAACACCGGGGAGCTGTTTTTT.